This T cell receptor beta chain was captured by sequencing in a study of T cells in localized non-small cell lung cancer. The germline V gene has CDR1 MRHNA and CDR2 SNTAGT. With V trimmed by 3 bases and J by 6 bases, 6 bases remained unmatched. The CDR3 extends over 14 amino acids. Study-level results: The greatest T cell clonality was found in uninvolved adjacent lung (higher than in tumor).

This clone appeared once. What it recognizes is unknown. TCRdb keeps only in-frame clones here, not all; method: immunoSEQ multiplex PCR. The table has more than 15,000 clones, roughly nine tenths seen once; the top ten hold about 2.5%. This specimen was peripheral blood, taken before any cancer treatment. The V gene is TRBV6-4, the J gene TRBJ2-3; TRBD2 matches at 7 bases. This TCR came from a woman between 40 and 69 years old with stage I lung adenocarcinoma. Here the CDR3 reads CASSEAGPKDTQYF. The CDR3 DNA reads TGTGCCAGCAGTGAAGCGGGACCTAAGGATACGCAGTATTTT.